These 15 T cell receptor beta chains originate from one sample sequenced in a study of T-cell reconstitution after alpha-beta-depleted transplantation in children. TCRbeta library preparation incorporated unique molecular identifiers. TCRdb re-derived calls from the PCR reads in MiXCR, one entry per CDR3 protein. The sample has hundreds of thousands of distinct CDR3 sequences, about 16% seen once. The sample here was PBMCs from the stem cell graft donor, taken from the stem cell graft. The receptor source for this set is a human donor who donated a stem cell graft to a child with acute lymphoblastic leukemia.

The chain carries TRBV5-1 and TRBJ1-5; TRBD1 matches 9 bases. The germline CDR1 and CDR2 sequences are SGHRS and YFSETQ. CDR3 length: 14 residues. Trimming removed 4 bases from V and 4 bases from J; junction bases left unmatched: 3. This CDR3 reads CASSTGTGNQPQHF. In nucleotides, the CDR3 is TGCGCCAGCAGCACCGGGACAGGGAATCAGCCCCAGCATTTT.

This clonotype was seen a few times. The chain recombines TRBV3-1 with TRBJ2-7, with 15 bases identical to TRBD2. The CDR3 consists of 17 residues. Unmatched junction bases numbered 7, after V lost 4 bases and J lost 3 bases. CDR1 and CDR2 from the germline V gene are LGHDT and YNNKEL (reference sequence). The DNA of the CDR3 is TGTGCCAGCAGCCTCGGACTAGCGGGAGGGCCGTTCTACGAGCAGTACTTC. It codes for CASSLGLAGGPFYEQYF.

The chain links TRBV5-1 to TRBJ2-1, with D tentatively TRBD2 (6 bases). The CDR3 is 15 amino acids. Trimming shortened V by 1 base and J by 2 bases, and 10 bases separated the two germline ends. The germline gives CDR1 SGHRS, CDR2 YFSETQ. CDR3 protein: CASSLMGLPYNEQFF. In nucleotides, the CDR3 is TGCGCCAGCAGCTTGATGGGACTGCCCTACAATGAGCAGTTCTTC.

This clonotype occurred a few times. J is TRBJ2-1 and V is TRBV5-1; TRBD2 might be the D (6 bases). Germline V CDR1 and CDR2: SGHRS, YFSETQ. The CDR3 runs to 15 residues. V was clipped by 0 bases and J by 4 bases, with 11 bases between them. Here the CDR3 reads CASSLAGTAYNEQFF. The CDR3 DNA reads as TGCGCCAGCAGCTTGGCCGGGACTGCATACAATGAGCAGTTCTTC.

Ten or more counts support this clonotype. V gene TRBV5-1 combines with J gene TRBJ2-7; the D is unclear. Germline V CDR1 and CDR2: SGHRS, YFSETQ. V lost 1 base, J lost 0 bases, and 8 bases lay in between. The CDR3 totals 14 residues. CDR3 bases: TGCGCCAGCAGCTTGATTTACGACTCCTACGAGCAGTACTTC. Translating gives CASSLIYDSYEQYF.

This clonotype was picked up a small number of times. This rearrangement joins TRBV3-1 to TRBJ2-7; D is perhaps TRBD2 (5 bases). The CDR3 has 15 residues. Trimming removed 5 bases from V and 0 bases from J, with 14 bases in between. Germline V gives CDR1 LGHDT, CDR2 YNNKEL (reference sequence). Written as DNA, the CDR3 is TGTGCCAGCAGCGGAGGCAGGAAAACCTCCTACGAGCAGTACTTC. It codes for CASSGGRKTSYEQYF.

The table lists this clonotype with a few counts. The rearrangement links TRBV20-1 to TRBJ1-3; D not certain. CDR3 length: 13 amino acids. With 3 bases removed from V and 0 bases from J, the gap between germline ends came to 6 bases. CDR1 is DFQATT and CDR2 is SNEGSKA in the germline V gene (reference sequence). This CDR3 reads CSASAFSGNTIYF. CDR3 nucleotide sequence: TGCAGTGCTAGTGCGTTCTCTGGAAACACCATATATTTT.

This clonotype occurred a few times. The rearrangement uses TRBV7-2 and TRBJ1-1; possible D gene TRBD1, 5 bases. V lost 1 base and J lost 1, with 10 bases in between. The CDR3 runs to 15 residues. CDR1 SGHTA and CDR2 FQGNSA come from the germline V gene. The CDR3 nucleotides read TGTGCCAGCAGCTTAGTCCCAGGGTCGAACACTGAAGCTTTCTTT. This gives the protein CASSLVPGSNTEAFF.

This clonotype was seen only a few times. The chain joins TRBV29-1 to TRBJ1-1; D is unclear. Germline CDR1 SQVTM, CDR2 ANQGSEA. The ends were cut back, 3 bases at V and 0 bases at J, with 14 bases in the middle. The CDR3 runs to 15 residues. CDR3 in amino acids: CSVDRNPSMNTEAFF. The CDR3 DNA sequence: TGCAGCGTTGATAGGAACCCGAGCATGAACACTGAAGCTTTCTTT. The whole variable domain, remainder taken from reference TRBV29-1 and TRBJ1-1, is SAVISQKPSRDICQRGTSLTIQCQVDSQVTMMFWYRQQPGQSLTLIATANQGSEATYESGFVIDKFPISRPNLTFSTLTVSNMSPEDSSIYLCSVDRNPSMNTEAFFGQGTRLTVV.

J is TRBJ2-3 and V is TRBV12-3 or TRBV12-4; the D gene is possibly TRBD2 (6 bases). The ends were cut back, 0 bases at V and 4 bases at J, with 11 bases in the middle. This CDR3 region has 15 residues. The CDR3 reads CASSLAGGWADTQYF. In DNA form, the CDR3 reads TGTGCCAGCAGTTTAGCCGGGGGTTGGGCAGATACGCAGTATTTT.

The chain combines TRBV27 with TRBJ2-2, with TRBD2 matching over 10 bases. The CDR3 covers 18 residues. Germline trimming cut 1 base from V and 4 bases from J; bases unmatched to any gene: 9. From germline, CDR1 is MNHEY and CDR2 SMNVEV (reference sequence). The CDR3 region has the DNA TGTGCCAGCAGTTTATTGCAGCTAGCGGGAGTGTCCACCGGGGAGCTGTTTTTT. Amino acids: CASSLLQLAGVSTGELFF.

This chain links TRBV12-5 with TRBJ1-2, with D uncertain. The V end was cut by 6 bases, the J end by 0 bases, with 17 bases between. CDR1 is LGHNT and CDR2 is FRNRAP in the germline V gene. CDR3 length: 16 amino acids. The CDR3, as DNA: TGTGCTAGTGGCCTTGATTACAGTCGTTCTAACTATGGCTACACCTTC. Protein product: CASGLDYSRSNYGYTF.

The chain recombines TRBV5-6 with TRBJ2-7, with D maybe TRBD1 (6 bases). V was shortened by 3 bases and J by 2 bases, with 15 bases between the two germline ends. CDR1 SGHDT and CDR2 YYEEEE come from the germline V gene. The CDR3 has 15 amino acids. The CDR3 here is CASSWGTGNPYEQYF. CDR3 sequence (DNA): TGTGCCAGCAGCTGGGGCACAGGGAACCCCTACGAGCAGTACTTC.

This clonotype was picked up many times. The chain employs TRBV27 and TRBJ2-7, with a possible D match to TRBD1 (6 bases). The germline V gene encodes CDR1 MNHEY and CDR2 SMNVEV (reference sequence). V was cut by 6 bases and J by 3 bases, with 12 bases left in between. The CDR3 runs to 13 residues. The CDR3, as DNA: TGTGCCAGCAGCTTGGGGACACTCTACGAGCAGTACTTC. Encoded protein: CASSLGTLYEQYF.

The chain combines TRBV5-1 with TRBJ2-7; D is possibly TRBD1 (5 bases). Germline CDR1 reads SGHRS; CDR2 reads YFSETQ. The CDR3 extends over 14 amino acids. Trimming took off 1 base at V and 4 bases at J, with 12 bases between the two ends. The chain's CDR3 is CASSLTDTSYEQYF. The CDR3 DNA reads TGCGCCAGCAGCTTGACGGACACATCTTACGAGCAGTACTTC.